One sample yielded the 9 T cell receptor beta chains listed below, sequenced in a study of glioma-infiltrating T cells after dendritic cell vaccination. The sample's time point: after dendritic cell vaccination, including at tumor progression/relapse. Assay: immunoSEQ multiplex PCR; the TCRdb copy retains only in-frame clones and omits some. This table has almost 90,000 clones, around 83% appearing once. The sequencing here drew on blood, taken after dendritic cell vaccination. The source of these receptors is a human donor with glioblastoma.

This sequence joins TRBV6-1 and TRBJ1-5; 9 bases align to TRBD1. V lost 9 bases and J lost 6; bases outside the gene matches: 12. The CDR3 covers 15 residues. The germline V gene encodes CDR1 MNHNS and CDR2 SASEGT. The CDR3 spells CASLILQGAGQPQHF. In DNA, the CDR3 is TGTGCCAGTTTAATACTACAGGGGGCTGGTCAGCCCCAGCATTTT.

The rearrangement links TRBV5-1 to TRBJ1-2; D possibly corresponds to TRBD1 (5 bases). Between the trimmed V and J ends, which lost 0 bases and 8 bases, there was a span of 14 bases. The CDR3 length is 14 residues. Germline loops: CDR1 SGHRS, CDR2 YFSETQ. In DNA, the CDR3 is TGCGCCAGCAGCTTGGGGGGGGACGGGAGAGGCTACACCTTC. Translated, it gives CASSLGGDGRGYTF. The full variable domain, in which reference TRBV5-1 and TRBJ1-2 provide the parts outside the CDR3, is KAGVTQTPRYLIKTRGQQVTLSCSPISGHRSVSWYQQTPGQGLQFLFEYFSETQRNKGNFPGRFSGRQFSNSRSEMNVSTLELGDSALYLCASSLGGDGRGYTFGSGTRLTVV.

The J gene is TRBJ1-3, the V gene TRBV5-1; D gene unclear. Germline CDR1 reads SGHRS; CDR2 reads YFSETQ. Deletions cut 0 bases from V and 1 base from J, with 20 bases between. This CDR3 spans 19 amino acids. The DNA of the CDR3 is TGCGCCAGCAGCTTGGGGGGAGCTGCAGTACCAAAATCTGGAAACACCATATATTTT. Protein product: CASSLGGAAVPKSGNTIYF.

CDR3 nucleotide sequence: TGTGCCAGCAGCTTAGTTCTAGCGCTAGAGACCCAGTACTTC. Its protein product is CASSLVLALETQYF. The chain has TRBV7-9 and TRBJ2-5, with D perhaps TRBD2 (6 bases). Trimming left V 1 base short and J 4 bases short, with 10 bases between. Germline V gene lookup returns CDR1 SEHNR and CDR2 FQNEAQ (reference sequence). This CDR3 comprises 14 residues.

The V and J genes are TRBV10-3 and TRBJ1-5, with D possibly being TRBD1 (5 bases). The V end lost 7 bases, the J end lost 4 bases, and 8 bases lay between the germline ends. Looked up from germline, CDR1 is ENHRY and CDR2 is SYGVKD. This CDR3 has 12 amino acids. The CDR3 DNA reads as TGTGCCATCAAGGGGACTAATCAGCCCCAGCATTTT. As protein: CAIKGTNQPQHF.

The CDR3 nucleotides read TGCGCCAGCAGCTTGGAGGCTAGCGGGGGGCCAGAGACCCAGTACTTC. Translation gives CASSLEASGGPETQYF. This chain connects TRBV5-1 to TRBJ2-5; 11 nucleotides agree with TRBD2. The CDR3 length is 16 residues. Germline assignment: CDR1 SGHRS and CDR2 YFSETQ. V gave up 0 bases and J gave up 4 bases; unmatched junction bases: 5.

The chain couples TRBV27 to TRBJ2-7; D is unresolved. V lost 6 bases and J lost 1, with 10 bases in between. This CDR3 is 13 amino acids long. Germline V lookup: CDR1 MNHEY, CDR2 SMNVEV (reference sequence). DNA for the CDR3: TGTGCCAGCAGGCCCAGAAGATCCTACGAGCAGTACTTC. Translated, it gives CASRPRRSYEQYF.

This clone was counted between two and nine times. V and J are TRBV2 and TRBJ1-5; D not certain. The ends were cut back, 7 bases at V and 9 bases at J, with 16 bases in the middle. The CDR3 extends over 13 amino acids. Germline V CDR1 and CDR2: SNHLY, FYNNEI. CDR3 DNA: TGTGCCAGCATGCCCTCCCCGGTCGGGCCCCAGCATTTT. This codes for CASMPSPVGPQHF. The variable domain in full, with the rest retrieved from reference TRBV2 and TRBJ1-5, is EPEVTQTPSHQVTQMGQEVILRCVPISNHLYFYWYRQILGQKVEFLVSFYNNEISEKSEIFDDQFSVERPDGSNFTLKIRSTKLEDSAMYFCASMPSPVGPQHFGDGTRLSIL.

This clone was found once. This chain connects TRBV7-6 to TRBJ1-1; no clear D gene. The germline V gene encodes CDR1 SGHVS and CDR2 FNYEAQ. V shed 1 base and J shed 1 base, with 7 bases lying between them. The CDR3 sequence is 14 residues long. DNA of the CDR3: TGTGCCAGCAGCTTAGGTCGGGAGAACACTGAAGCTTTCTTT. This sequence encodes CASSLGRENTEAFF. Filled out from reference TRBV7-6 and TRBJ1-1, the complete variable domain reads GAGVSQSPRYKVTKRGQDVALRCDPISGHVSLYWYRQALGQGPEFLTYFNYEAQQDKSGLPNDRFSAERPEGSISTLTIQRTEQRDSAMYRCASSLGRENTEAFFGQGTRLTVV.